This TCR beta chain was captured in a study of PD-1 blockade in classical Hodgkin lymphoma (dated by TCRdb to the early 2020s). Notes on the research overall: To define a peripheral blood immune signature of response to PD-1 blockade in classical Hodgkin lymphoma, the study combined TCR beta sequencing with CyTOF.

The Qiagen DNeasy kit was used to extract genomic DNA both from unsorted PBMCs and from the negatively selected CD4+ and CD8+ fractions. Amplification of TCR beta CDR3 regions was done by immunoSEQ multiplex PCR with primers that anneal to V and J segments. A synthetic immune receptor repertoire was used to minimize amplification bias, and remaining bias was computationally removed after sequencing. Regarding the original processing steps: Custom Python scripts were used to quantify repertoire diversity as the Shannon entropy index. The unsorted, CD4+ and CD8+ repertoires were each analyzed separately, with the exception of combined analyses, where CD4+ and CD8+ sequences were merged in silico. Imported from immuneACCESS, the table was reduced by TCRdb to in-frame sequences with V and J called. These copies leave out some clones; in studies compared against another copy, an unresolved V gene accounts for under half, and the cause of the remainder is not known. D and trimming were read from the DNA, whereas the V and J calls and clone size are those reported in that table. Within this sample are under 30,000 clones, with about nine tenths of them counted one time only. The biggest ten clones account for approximately 3.8% of the sample.

The intended sense of this specimen's time point label: newly diagnosed, previously untreated cHL patient sample. As a comparison group for the relapsed/refractory trial patients, PBMCs from patients with newly diagnosed, previously untreated classical Hodgkin lymphoma were sequenced. Peripheral blood was collected in 8 mL Vacutainer Cell Preparation Tubes, from which PBMCs were isolated by centrifugation and then cryopreserved. What the work shows at the level of the full study, not this receptor alone: Baseline TCR diversity was reported to be lower in newly diagnosed patients than in healthy donors, and even lower in relapsed/refractory patients. The study was restricted to a single clinical trial cohort, and the causes of repertoire differences, possibly disease activity or prior therapy, were left undefined.

As for this clone: There is no known antigen for this receptor. It has no much larger one-base neighbor in the sample; base qualities were not kept.

The clonotype comes from a human donor with classical Hodgkin lymphoma. Sequenced material: peripheral blood mononuclear cells (PBMCs).

In nucleotides, the sequence is TGTGCCAGCAGCCCGGACGGGACCACTTACAATGAGCAGTTCTTC. Its translation is CASSPDGTTYNEQFF. The receptor chain draws on TRBV5-4 and TRBJ2-1, with the D gene possibly TRBD1 or TRBD2, each one fitting 5 bases. The germline V gene (reference sequence) specifies SGHNT as CDR1 and YYREEE as CDR2. From its cysteine to its phenylalanine, the CDR3 spans 15 amino acids. The CDR3 DNA has 45 bases and is translated from base 1. Trimming removed 4 bases from V and 4 bases from J, leaving 15 bases between the germline ends.